Listed below are T cell receptor beta chains from one sample, sequenced in a study of blood T cell repertoires in COVID-19. Here immunoSEQ multiplex PCR was the method, and the copy in TCRdb shows in-frame clones only, minus some. The sample holds more than 200,000 clones, 70% to 90% seen once. The sequenced material came from peripheral blood. These receptors came from a man in his fifties with COVID-19, enrolled during active disease. CDR3s include the opening cysteine and the closing phenylalanine or tryptophan. D genes are given only for firm matches. Size values are once, few and many counts, or a class for expanded clones, and some rows have none.

>NA|NA|TRBJ1-3|TRBV6-6
CASSYSSGVRGNTIYF
TGTGCCAGCAGTTACTCGTCCGGGGTGCGAGGAAACACCATATATTTT
>NA|TRBD2|TRBJ2-7|TRBV5-6
CASSTTGTSVEQYF
TGTGCCAGCAGCACTACCGGGACTAGCGTCGAGCAGTACTTC
>NA|TRBD1|TRBJ1-2|TRBV3-1/TRBV3-2
CASSQVDRGGYTF
TGTGCCAGCAGCCAAGTGGACAGGGGTGGCTACACCTTC
>NA|NA|TRBJ2-7|TRBV9
CASSRKSWGRRRRSYEQYF
TGTGCCAGCAGCAGGAAGTCCTGGGGTCGAAGGAGGCGGTCCTACGAGCAGTACTTC
>NA|NA|TRBJ2-1|TRBV9
CASSGGLSTYNEQFF
TGTGCCAGCAGCGGGGGACTTTCTACCTACAATGAGCAGTTCTTC
>NA|TRBD2|TRBJ2-5|TRBV10-3
CAISPLASGAFQETQYF
TGTGCCATCAGTCCCCTGGCTAGCGGGGCTTTCCAAGAGACCCAGTACTTC
>few|TRBD1|TRBJ2-7|TRBV10-3
CAISDVKGQGIYEQYF
TGTGCCATCAGTGATGTGAAGGGACAGGGGATCTACGAGCAGTACTTC
>NA|NA|TRBJ1-1|TRBV21-1
CASSTGTPVSTEAFF
TGTGCCAGCAGCACCGGGACACCGGTGAGCACTGAAGCTTTCTTT
>NA|NA|TRBJ1-3|TRBV7-6
CASSLASGNTIYF
TGTGCCAGCAGCTTAGCGTCAGGAAACACCATATATTTT
>few|TRBD2|TRBJ2-2|TRBV9
CASSAPGLAGGTNTGELFF
TGTGCCAGCAGCGCCCCGGGACTAGCGGGGGGCACGAACACCGGGGAGCTGTTTTTT
>once|TRBD2|TRBJ2-5|TRBV9
CASSVGFSGGNQETQYF
TGTGCCAGCAGCGTAGGGTTCAGCGGGGGAAACCAAGAGACCCAGTACTTC
>NA|NA|TRBJ2-7|TRBV3-1/TRBV3-2
CASSQRAGSSYEQYF
TGTGCCAGCAGCCAAAGGGCGGGGAGCTCCTACGAGCAGTACTTC
>NA|TRBD2|TRBJ2-7|TRBV3-1/TRBV3-2
CASSFARGEQYF
TGTGCCAGCAGCTTCGCGCGGGGGGAGCAGTACTTC
>NA|NA|TRBJ2-7|TRBV5-5
CASSLAASSINYEQYF
TGTGCCAGCAGCTTGGCCGCGAGCTCTATCAACTACGAGCAGTACTTC
>NA|NA|TRBJ2-5|TRBV23-1
CASSRDYQETQYF
TGCGCCAGCAGCCGGGACTACCAAGAGACCCAGTACTTC
>NA|TRBD1|TRBJ1-1|TRBV7-3
CASSLDRENTEAFF
TGTGCCAGCAGCTTAGACAGGGAGAACACTGAAGCTTTCTTT
>NA|NA|TRBJ2-7|TRBV2
CASREVDIVIF
TGTGCCAGCAGGGAAGTGGACATCGTGATTTTC
>NA|NA|TRBJ2-5|TRBV9
CASSVWWGRAETQYF
TGTGCCAGCAGCGTATGGTGGGGCCGGGCGGAGACCCAGTACTTC
>NA|NA|TRBJ1-6|TRBV3-1/TRBV3-2
CASSQVDSPLHF
TGTGCCAGCAGCCAAGTAGATTCACCCCTCCACTTT
>NA|NA|TRBJ1-3|TRBV7-2
CASSLGPVAGGNTIYF
TGTGCCAGCAGCTTAGGGCCAGTGGCGGGGGGAAACACCATATATTTT
>few|TRBD1|TRBJ2-7|TRBV5-6
CASSLVDRGPYEQYF
TGTGCCAGCAGCCTCGTCGACAGGGGGCCCTACGAGCAGTACTTC
>NA|TRBD1|TRBJ1-2|TRBV14
CASSPQTGNYGYTF
TGTGCCAGCAGCCCACAGACAGGGAACTATGGCTACACCTTC
>NA|NA|TRBJ1-2|TRBV20-1
CSASRGGRDSVGGGYTF
TGCAGTGCTAGTCGCGGTGGCAGGGACTCTGTGGGGGGTGGCTACACCTTC
>NA|TRBD2|TRBJ2-1|TRBV27
CASAGWGGSYNEQFF
TGTGCCAGCGCCGGGTGGGGGGGCTCCTACAATGAGCAGTTCTTC
>NA|NA|TRBJ2-5|TRBV7-3
CASSPDWAGTQYF
TGTGCCAGCAGCCCGGACTGGGCGGGAACCCAGTACTTC
>NA|TRBD1|TRBJ2-1|TRBV2
CASSAGQGASEQFF
TGTGCCAGCAGTGCGGGACAGGGGGCTAGTGAGCAGTTCTTC
>NA|NA|TRBJ2-7|TRBV10-3
CAIGSPGPYEQYF
TGTGCCATCGGTTCACCCGGTCCCTACGAGCAGTACTTC
>NA|TRBD2|TRBJ2-2|TRBV2
CAIPKRLAGRRVSNTGELFF
TGTGCCATCCCGAAAAGACTAGCGGGGCGGCGGGTGTCTAACACCGGGGAGCTGTTTTTT
>NA|NA|TRBJ2-7|TRBV15
CATSRETAYEQYF
TGTGCCACCAGCAGAGAGACAGCCTACGAGCAGTACTTC
>NA|TRBD2|TRBJ2-3|TRBV5-6
CASSDLAGLTDTQYF
TGTGCCAGCAGCGACCTAGCGGGACTCACGGATACGCAGTATTTT
>NA|NA|TRBJ2-7|TRBV6-5
CASRRSSGSYEQYF
TGTGCCAGCAGACGGTCAAGCGGGTCCTACGAGCAGTACTTC
>NA|TRBD1|TRBJ1-6|TRBV14
CASSRDSSYNSPLHF
TGTGCCAGCAGCCGGGACAGCTCCTATAATTCACCCCTCCACTTT
>many|NA|TRBJ1-2|TRBV2
CASSEGRVYGYTF
TGTGCCAGCAGTGAAGGCAGGGTCTATGGCTACACCTTC
>few|NA|TRBJ1-5|TRBV28
CASSHGGNQPQHF
TGTGCCAGCAGTCACGGGGGGAATCAGCCCCAGCATTTT
>few|NA|TRBJ1-1|TRBV7-9
CASSLAPETNTEAFF
TGTGCCAGCAGCTTAGCGCCGGAGACGAACACTGAAGCTTTCTTT
>NA|TRBD1|TRBJ1-2|TRBV28
CASSTGTGGARDYGYTF
TGTGCCAGCAGTACGGGGACAGGGGGAGCGAGAGACTATGGCTACACCTTC
>NA|TRBD1|TRBJ1-5|TRBV2
CASSGQGASNQPQHF
TGTGCCAGCAGTGGACAGGGGGCCAGCAATCAGCCCCAGCATTTT
>NA|NA|TRBJ1-5|TRBV19
CASSVQTRPLQPQHF
TGTGCCAGTAGTGTTCAGACAAGGCCCCTACAGCCCCAGCATTTT
>NA|TRBD1|TRBJ2-1|TRBV5-6
CASSPDRISYNEQFF
TGTGCCAGCAGCCCGGACAGGATCTCCTACAATGAGCAGTTCTTC
>NA|TRBD2|TRBJ2-3|TRBV7-9
CASRGGPGGDTQYF
TGTGCCAGTCGAGGTGGGCCGGGGGGAGATACGCAGTATTTT
>NA|NA|TRBJ2-1|TRBV7-9
CASSPPSRAYNEQFF
TGTGCCAGCAGCCCTCCGAGCAGGGCCTACAATGAGCAGTTCTTC